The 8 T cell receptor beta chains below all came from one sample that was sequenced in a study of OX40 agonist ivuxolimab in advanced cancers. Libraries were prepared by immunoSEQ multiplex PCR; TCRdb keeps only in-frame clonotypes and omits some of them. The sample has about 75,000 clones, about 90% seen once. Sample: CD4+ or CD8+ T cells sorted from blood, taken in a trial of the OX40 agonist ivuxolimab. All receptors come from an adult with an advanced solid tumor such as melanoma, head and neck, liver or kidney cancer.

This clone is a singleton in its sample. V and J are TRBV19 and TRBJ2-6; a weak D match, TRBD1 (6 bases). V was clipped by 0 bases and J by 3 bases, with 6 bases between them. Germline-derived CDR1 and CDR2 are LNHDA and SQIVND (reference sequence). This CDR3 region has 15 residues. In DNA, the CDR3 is TGTGCCAGTAGTATAGACAGGGGTGGGGCCAACGTCCTGACTTTC. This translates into CASSIDRGGANVLTF.

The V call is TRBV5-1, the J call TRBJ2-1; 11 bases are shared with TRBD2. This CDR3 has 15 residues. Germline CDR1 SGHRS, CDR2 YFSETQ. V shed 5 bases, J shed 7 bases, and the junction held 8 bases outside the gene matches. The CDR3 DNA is TGCGCCAGCAGTAGGGGGACTAGCGGAACGAATGAGCAGTTCTTC. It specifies CASSRGTSGTNEQFF.

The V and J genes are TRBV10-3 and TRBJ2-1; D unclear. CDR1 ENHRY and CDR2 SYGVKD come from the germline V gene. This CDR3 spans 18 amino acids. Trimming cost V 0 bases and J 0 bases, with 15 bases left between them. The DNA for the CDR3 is TGTGCCATCAGTGAGTCGGAGTGGGGTTCAAGCTCCTACAATGAGCAGTTCTTC. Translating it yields CAISESEWGSSSYNEQFF.

CDR3 DNA: TGTGCCAGCAGTTACAGACAGGGGAGCACCGGGGAGCTGTTTTTT. Protein product: CASSYRQGSTGELFF. The chain couples TRBV6-6 to TRBJ2-2, with 8 bases matching TRBD1. The CDR3 is made up of 15 amino acids. V was pared by 2 bases and J by 4 bases, with 3 bases of the junction left unmatched. The germline CDR1 and CDR2 sequences are MNHNY and SVGAGI (reference sequence).

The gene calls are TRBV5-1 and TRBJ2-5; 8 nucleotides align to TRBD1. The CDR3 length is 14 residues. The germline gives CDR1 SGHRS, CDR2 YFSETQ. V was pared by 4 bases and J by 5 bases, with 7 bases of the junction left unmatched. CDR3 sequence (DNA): TGCGCCAGCAGCCCAGGGGGCTTTAGCGAGACCCAGTACTTC. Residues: CASSPGGFSETQYF.

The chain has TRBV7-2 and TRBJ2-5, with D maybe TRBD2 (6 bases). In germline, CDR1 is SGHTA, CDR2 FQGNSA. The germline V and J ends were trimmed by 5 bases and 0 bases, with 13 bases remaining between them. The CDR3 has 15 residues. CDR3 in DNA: TGTGCCAGCAGCGCGGGACGGACGTACCAAGAGACCCAGTACTTC. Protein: CASSAGRTYQETQYF.

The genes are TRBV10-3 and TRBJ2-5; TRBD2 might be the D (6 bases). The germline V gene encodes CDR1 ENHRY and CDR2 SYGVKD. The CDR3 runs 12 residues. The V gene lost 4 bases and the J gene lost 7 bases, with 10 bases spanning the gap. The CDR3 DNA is TGTGCCATCAGTGGGCCGGAGGGGACCCAGTACTTC. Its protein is CAISGPEGTQYF.

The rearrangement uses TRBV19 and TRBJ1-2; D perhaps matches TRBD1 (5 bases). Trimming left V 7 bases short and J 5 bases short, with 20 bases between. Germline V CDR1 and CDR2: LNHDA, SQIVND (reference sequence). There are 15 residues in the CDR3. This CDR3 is CASTFGAGSTYGYTF. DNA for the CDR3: TGTGCCAGTACCTTTGGGGCAGGTTCTACATATGGCTACACCTTC.